This TCR beta chain was sequenced in a study of CD8 T cells in ankylosing spondylitis. Study observations and caveats: Several of the motif variants were reported before in synovial fluid and blood from reactive arthritis. Seemingly characteristic of ankylosing spondylitis blood was a TCR beta motif consisting of several highly homologous variants. There was reportedly significant enrichment of clones that were disease-linked in matched ankylosing spondylitis synovial fluid.

MiXCR, applied by TCRdb to the 5' RACE reads, yields one record per CDR3 protein. The sample includes about 800,000 distinct CDR3 sequences, about an eighth of them seen just once. Comment on this clonotype: Its specificity is unknown.

This TCR was sampled from a male donor with ankylosing spondylitis. Sequencing input: blood, either unsorted or a sorted T cell fraction (not recorded which).

The CDR3 sequence is CASSEVSRSIQWEKNIQYF. CDR3 nucleotides: TGTGCCAGCAGTGAAGTCAGCCGAAGTATACAGTGGGAAAAAAACATTCAGTACTTC. The chain is built from TRBV6-1 and TRBJ2-4; no clear D gene. The CDR3 is 19 residues long. Germline V gene lookup returns CDR1 MNHNS and CDR2 SASEGT. Trimming removed 1 base from V and 4 bases from J, with 23 bases in between.